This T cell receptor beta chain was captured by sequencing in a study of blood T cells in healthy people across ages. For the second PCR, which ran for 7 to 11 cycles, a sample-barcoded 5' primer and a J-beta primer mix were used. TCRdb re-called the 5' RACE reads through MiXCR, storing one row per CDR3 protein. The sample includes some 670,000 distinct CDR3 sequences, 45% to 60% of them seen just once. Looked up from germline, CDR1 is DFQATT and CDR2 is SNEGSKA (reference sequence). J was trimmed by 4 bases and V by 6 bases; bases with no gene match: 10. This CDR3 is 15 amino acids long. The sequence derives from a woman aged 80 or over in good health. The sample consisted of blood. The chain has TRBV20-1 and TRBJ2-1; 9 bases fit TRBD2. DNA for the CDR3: TGCAGTGCCACGCGGGGGACTAGCAGGTACAATGAGCAGTTCTTC. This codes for CSATRGTSRYNEQFF.